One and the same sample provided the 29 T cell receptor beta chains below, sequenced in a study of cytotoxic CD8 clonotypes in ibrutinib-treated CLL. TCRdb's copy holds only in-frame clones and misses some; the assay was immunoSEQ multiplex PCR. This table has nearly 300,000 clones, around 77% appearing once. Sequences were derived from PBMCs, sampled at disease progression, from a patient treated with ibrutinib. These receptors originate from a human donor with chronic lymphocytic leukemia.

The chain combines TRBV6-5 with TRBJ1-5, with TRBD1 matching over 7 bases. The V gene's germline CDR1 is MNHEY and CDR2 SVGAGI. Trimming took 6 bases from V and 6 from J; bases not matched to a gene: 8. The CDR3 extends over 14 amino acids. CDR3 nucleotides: TGTGCCAGCAGAAAGACAGGGAGACCTCAGCCCCAGCATTTT. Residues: CASRKTGRPQPQHF.

CDR3 DNA sequence: TGTGCCAGCAGCTTTAGGGGGTCCCAGGGGCCTCTCTATGGCTACACCTTC. This translates into CASSFRGSQGPLYGYTF. The chain employs TRBV7-8 and TRBJ1-2, with D tentatively TRBD1 (6 bases). Germline loops: CDR1 SGHVS, CDR2 FQNEAQ. The CDR3 covers 17 residues. Trimming pared 3 bases from V and 4 bases from J, leaving 21 bases between.

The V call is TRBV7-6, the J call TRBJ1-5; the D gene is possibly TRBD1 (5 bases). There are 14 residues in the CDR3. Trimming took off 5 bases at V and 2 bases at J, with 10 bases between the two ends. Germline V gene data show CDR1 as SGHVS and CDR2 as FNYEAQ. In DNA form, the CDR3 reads TGTGCCAGCAGCCAGACAGCGGGCAATCAGCCCCAGCATTTT. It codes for CASSQTAGNQPQHF.

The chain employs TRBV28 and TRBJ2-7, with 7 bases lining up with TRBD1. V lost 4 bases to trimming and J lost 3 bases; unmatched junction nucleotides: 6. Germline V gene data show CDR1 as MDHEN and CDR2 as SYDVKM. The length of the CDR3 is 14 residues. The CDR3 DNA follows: TGTGCCAGCAGTTCCTACGACAGGGTCTACGAGCAGTACTTC. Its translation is CASSSYDRVYEQYF. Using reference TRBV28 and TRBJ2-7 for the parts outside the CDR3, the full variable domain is DVKVTQSSRYLVKRTGEKVFLECVQDMDHENMFWYRQDPGLGLRLIYFSYDVKMKEKGDIPEGYSVSREKKERFSLILESASTNQTSMYLCASSSYDRVYEQYFGPGTRLTVT.

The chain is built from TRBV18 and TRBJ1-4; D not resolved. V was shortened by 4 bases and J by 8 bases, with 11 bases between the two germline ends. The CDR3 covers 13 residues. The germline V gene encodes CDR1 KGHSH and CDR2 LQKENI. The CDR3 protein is CASSRQVFEKLFF. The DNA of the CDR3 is TGTGCCAGCTCACGTCAGGTCTTCGAAAAACTGTTTTTT.

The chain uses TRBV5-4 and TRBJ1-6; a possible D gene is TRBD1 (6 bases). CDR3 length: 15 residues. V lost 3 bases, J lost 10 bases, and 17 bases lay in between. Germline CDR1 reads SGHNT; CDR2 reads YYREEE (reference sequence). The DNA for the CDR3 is TGTGCCAGCAGCTGGTCGGCAGGGGATGACTCACCCCTCCACTTT. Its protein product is CASSWSAGDDSPLHF. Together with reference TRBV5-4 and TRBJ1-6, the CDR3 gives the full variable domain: ETGVTQSPTHLIKTRGQQVTLRCSSQSGHNTVSWYQQALGQGPQFIFQYYREEENGRGNFPPRFSGLQFPNYSSELNVNALELDDSALYLCASSWSAGDDSPLHFGNGTRLTVT.

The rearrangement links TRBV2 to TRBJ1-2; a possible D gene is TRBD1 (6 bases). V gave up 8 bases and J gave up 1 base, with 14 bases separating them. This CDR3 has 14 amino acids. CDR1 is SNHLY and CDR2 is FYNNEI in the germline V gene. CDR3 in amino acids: CASVLGGGNYGYTF. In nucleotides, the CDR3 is TGTGCCAGCGTTTTAGGGGGTGGTAACTATGGCTACACCTTC.

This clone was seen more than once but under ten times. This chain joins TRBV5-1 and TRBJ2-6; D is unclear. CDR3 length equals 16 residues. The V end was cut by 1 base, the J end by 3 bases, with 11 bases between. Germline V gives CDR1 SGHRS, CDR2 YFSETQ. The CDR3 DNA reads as TGCGCCAGCAGCTTGAACCAAGTGGGTGGGGCCAACGTCCTGACTTTC. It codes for CASSLNQVGGANVLTF.

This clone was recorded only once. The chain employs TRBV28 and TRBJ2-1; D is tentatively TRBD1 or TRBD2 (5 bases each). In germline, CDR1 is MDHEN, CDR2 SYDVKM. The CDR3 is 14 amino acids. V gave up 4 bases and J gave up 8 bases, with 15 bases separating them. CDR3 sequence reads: CASSSGLKVDEQFF. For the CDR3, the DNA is TGTGCCAGCAGTTCGGGGCTCAAAGTCGATGAGCAGTTCTTC. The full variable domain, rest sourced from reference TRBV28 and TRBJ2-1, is DVKVTQSSRYLVKRTGEKVFLECVQDMDHENMFWYRQDPGLGLRLIYFSYDVKMKEKGDIPEGYSVSREKKERFSLILESASTNQTSMYLCASSSGLKVDEQFFGPGTRLTVL.

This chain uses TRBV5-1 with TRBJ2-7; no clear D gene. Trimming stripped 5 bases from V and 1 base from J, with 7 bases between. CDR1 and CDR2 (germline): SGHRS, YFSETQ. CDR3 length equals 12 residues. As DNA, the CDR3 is TGCGCCAGCAGTCCACCTTCCTACGAGCAGTACTTC. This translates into CASSPPSYEQYF.

The CDR3 DNA sequence: TGTGCCAGCAGCTTCCCAGCAGGAGAGACCCAGTACTTC. Translated: CASSFPAGETQYF. The chain couples TRBV7-9 to TRBJ2-5; D gene uncertain. Germline values: CDR1 SEHNR, CDR2 FQNEAQ (reference sequence). V dropped 3 bases and J dropped 4 bases, with 9 bases sitting between them. This CDR3 spans 13 amino acids.

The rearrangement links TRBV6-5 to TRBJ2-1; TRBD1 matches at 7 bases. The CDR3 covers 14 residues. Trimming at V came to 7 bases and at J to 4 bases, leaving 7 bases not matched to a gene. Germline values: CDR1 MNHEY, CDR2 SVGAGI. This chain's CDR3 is CASTIPGQYNEQFF. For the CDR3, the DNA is TGTGCCAGCACCATTCCGGGACAGTACAATGAGCAGTTCTTC.

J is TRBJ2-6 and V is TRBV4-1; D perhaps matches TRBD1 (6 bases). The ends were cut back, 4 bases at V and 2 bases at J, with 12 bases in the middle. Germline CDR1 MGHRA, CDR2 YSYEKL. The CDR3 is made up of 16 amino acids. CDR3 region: CASSLRTGTGANVLTF. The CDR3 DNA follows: TGCGCCAGCAGCCTCAGAACAGGGACTGGGGCCAACGTCCTGACTTTC.

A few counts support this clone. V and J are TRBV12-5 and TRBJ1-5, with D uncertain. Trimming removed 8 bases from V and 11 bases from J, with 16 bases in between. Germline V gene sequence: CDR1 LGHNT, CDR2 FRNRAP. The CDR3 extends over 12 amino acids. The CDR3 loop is CASSNAISAQHF. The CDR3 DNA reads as TGTGCTAGTTCCAACGCGATATCAGCCCAGCATTTT.

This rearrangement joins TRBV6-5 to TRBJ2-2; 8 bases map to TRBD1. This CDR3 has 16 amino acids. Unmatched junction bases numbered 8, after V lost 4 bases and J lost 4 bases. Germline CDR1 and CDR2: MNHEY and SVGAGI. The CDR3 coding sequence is TGTGCCAGCAGTTCCACTCAGGGGGCGGGCACCGGGGAGCTGTTTTTT. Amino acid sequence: CASSSTQGAGTGELFF.

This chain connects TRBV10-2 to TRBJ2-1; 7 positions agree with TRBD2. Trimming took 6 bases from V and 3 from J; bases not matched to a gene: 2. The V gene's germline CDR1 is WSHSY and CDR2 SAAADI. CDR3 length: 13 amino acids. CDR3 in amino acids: CASSGGYYNEQFF. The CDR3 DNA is TGCGCCAGCAGCGGGGGGTACTACAATGAGCAGTTCTTC.

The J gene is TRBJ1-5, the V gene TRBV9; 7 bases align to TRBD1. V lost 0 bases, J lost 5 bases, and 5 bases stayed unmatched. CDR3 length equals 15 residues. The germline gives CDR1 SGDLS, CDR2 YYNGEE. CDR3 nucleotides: TGTGCCAGCAGCGTAGGAGGGACAGCGGATCAGCCCCAGCATTTT. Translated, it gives CASSVGGTADQPQHF.

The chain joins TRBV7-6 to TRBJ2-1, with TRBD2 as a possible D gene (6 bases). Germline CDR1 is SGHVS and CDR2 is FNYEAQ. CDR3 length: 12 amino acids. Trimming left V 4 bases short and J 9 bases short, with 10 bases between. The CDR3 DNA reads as TGTGCCAGCAGCTCGGGACTCATTGAGCAGTTCTTC. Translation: CASSSGLIEQFF.

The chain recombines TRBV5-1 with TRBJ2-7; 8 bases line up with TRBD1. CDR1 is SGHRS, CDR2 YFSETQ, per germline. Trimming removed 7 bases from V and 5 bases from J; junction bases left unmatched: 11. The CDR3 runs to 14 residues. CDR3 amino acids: CASVSGTGENEQYF. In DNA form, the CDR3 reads TGCGCCAGCGTATCCGGGACAGGCGAGAACGAGCAGTACTTC.

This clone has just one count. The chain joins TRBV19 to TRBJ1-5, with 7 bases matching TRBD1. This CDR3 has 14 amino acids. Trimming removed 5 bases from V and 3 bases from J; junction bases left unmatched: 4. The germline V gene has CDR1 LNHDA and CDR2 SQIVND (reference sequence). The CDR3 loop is CASSDRATNQPQHF. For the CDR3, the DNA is TGTGCCAGTAGTGACAGGGCCACCAATCAGCCCCAGCATTTT.

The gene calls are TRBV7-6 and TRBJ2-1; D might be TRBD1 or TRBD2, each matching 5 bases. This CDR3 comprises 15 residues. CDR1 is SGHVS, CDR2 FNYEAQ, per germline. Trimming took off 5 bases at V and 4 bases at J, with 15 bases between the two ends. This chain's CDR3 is CASSTIRGRYNEQFF. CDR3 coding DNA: TGTGCCAGCAGCACGATCCGGGGCCGATACAATGAGCAGTTCTTC.

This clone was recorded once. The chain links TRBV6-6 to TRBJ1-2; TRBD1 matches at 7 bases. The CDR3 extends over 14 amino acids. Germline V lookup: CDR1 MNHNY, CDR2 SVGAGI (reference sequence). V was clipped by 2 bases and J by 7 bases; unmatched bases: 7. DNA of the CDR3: TGTGCCAGCAGTTACGGACAGGCCAAAGGTGGCTACACCTTC. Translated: CASSYGQAKGGYTF.

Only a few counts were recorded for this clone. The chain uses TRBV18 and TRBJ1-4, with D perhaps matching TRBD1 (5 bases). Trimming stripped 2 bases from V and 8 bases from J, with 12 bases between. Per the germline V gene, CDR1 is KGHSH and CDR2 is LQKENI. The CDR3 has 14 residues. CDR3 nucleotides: TGTGCCAGCTCACCAGGGGCTGGTAGCGAAAAACTGTTTTTT. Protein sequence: CASSPGAGSEKLFF. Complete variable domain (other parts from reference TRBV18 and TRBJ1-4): NAGVMQNPRHLVRRRGQEARLRCSPMKGHSHVYWYRQLPEEGLKFMVYLQKENIIDESGMPKERFSAEFPKEGPSILRIQQVVRGDSAAYFCASSPGAGSEKLFFGSGTQLSVL.

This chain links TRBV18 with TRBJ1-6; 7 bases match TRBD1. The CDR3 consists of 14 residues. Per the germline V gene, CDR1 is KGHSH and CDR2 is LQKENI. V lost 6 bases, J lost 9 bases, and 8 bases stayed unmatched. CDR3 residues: CASSKQGIGSPLHF. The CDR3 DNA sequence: TGTGCCAGCTCGAAACAGGGGATCGGTTCACCCCTCCACTTT.

The CDR3 coding sequence is TGTGCTAGTGGTCCGGACACCGGGAGCCCAGATACGCAGTATTTT. It encodes CASGPDTGSPDTQYF. The chain is built from TRBV12-5 and TRBJ2-3, with D maybe TRBD2 (6 bases). The CDR3 contains 15 residues. Trimming took 5 bases from V and 4 from J, leaving 16 bases between them. Germline lookup yields CDR1 LGHNT and CDR2 FRNRAP.

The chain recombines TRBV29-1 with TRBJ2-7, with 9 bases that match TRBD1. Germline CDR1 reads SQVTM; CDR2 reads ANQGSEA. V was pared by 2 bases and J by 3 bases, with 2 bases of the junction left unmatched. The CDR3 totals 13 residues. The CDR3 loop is CSVELGQGYEQYF. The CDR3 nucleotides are TGCAGCGTTGAACTGGGACAGGGCTACGAGCAGTACTTC.

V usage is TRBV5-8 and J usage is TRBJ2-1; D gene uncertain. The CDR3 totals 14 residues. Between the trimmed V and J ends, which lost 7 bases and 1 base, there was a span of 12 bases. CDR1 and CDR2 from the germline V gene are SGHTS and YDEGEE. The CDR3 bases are TGTGCCAGCCAACCGGGCCTATCCTACAATGAGCAGTTCTTC. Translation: CASQPGLSYNEQFF.

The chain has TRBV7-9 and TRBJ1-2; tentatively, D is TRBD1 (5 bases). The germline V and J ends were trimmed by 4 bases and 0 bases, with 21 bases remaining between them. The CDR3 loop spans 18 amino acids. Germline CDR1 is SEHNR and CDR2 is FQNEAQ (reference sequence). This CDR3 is CASSSSGTLFISNYGYTF. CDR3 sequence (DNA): TGTGCCAGCAGCTCAAGCGGGACTCTGTTTATCTCTAACTATGGCTACACCTTC.

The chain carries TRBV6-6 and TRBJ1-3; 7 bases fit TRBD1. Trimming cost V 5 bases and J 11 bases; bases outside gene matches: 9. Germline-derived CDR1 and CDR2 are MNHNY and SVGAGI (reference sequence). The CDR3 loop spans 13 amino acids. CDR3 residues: CASSGRQGKAIYF. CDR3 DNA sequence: TGTGCCAGCAGTGGACGACAGGGCAAGGCCATATATTTT.